This T cell receptor (beta chain) was profiled in a study of blood T cell repertoires in COVID-19. Comments on this clone: Mismatch with germline at one junction end may stem from a read error.

Profiling relied on immunoSEQ multiplex PCR, and the TCRdb table lists in-frame clones only, not all of them. The profile shows fewer than 200,000 clones, roughly 80% of them singletons. Seattle patients were enrolled while actively infected and followed longitudinally. Germline CDR1 and CDR2: MNHEY and SVGAGI. This CDR3 has 15 amino acids. The V gene is TRBV6-5, the J gene TRBJ2-4; 7 bases align to TRBD1. The sequence came from a woman between 40 and 55 years old with COVID-19, enrolled during active disease. What was sequenced was peripheral blood. The chain's CDR3 is CASSPSGTAQNIQYF. As DNA, the CDR3 is TGTGCCAGCAGCCCATCAGGGACAGCCCAAAACATTCAGTACTTC.